This entry features one T cell receptor beta chain sequence. Its antigen is as yet unknown. A much larger clone lies a single base off, so this may be a read error. This CDR3 has 13 residues. The germline V gene has CDR1 DFQATT and CDR2 SNEGSKA (reference sequence). The entry originates in a study of Graves' ophthalmopathy and Graves' hyperthyroidism. About the research overall: Absence of ophthalmopathy within 18 months of follow-up defined stable hyperthyroidism. Study-wide findings and caveats: The model predicted progression of ophthalmopathy with a sensitivity of 60% to 71%, and its specificity was less than 85%. A majority of expanded thyroid clonotypes exceeding 0.001 frequency were likewise present in blood. With roughly 88% sensitivity and about 83% specificity, a 13-signature model separated ophthalmopathy from stable hyperthyroidism.

Researchers took RNA transcripts and amplified TCR beta CDR3 regions from them. Scientists carried out first-round RT-PCR using HTBI primers and then a second-round multiplex PCR. MiXCR, applied by TCRdb to the multiplex PCR reads, yields one record per CDR3 protein. The sample includes around 1,000,000 distinct CDR3 sequences, 35% to 40% seen only once; the top ten take 11%. This TCR was recovered from an adult man with Graves' hyperthyroidism. The specimen sequenced was peripheral blood or thyroid tissue (not recorded which). This chain links TRBV20-1 with TRBJ2-5, with 7 bases aligning to TRBD2. The chain's CDR3 is CSVRGDYQETQYF. CDR3 bases: TGCAGTGTTAGAGGGGACTATCAAGAGACCCAGTACTTC.